Listed below are T cell receptor beta chains from one sample, sequenced in a study of T cell repertoires in cytomegalovirus infection. Using its own MiXCR run on the reads, TCRdb lists one record per CDR3 protein. The sample lists about 740,000 distinct CDR3 sequences; roughly 36% were seen once. The sequenced material came from PBMCs. The receptors derive from a human donor in good health (CMV status not recorded). Some clones in this sample may be carry-over from other donors' samples. Both conserved end residues are part of each CDR3. D genes are given only for firm matches. Only part of the rows carry a size: once, few, many, or a class if the clone is expanded.

v_call	j_call	d_call	clone_size	cdr3_nt	cdr3_aa
TRBV7-2	TRBJ2-7	NA	NA	TGTGCCATCAGCCGATCCTTGACATTCTCCTACGAGCAGTACTTC	CAISRSLTFSYEQYF
TRBV28	TRBJ2-5	TRBD2	NA	TGTGCCAGCAAAGGGGACCGGGGGGGCCTTCTTAGACAAGAGACCCAGTACTTC	CASKGDRGGLLRQETQYF
TRBV29-1	TRBJ2-1	TRBD2	few	TGCAGCGCCGGTAGCGGGAGAAGCTACAATGAGCAGTTCTTC	CSAGSGRSYNEQFF
TRBV6-1	TRBJ2-4	NA	few	TGTGCCAGCACCCAGGGATCGGGAAACATTCAGTACTTC	CASTQGSGNIQYF
TRBV12-3/TRBV12-4	TRBJ1-5	NA	NA	TGTGCCAGCAGTTTCGGGGGGGTTGCGCATTTT	CASSFGGVAHF
TRBV7-2	TRBJ2-3	NA	NA	TGTGCCAGCAGCTTGGGGCTAGGCAAAGATACGCAGTATTTT	CASSLGLGKDTQYF
TRBV5-5	TRBJ1-2	TRBD1	few	TGTGCCAGCAGCCTGATCGACAGGGTTTACTATGGCTACACCTTC	CASSLIDRVYYGYTF
TRBV7-8	TRBJ1-1	NA	NA	TGTGCCAGCAGCTTGACAGGAGTGCACACTGAAGCTTTCTTT	CASSLTGVHTEAFF
TRBV28	TRBJ2-1	NA	NA	TGTGCCAGCAGTTTGCTGGCGGCCTTCCCCAATGAGCAGTTCTTC	CASSLLAAFPNEQFF
TRBV2	TRBJ1-1	NA	NA	TGTGCCAGCAGTGAAGAACAGTTCATGAACACTGAAGCTTTCTTT	CASSEEQFMNTEAFF
TRBV27	TRBJ1-5	NA	NA	TGTGCCAGCAGCTCGGGATCAGGAGCTAGCAATCAGCCCCAGCATTTT	CASSSGSGASNQPQHF
TRBV19	TRBJ2-5	TRBD2	few	TGTGCCAGTAGTACGCCCCCTGGTCGCGGGGGACAAGAGACCCAGTACTTC	CASSTPPGRGGQETQYF
TRBV20-1	TRBJ1-1	NA	NA	TGCAGTGCTAGAGGGAGGCGATGGGGGTATTCGGCTGAAGCTTTCTTT	CSARGRRWGYSAEAFF
TRBV29-1	TRBJ1-1	NA	NA	TGCAGCGTTGAAGATTTTTTAGGGGTGAACACTGAAGCTTTCTTT	CSVEDFLGVNTEAFF
TRBV12-3/TRBV12-4	TRBJ2-5	NA	NA	TGTGCCAGCAGTTTAGGTAGGGGCGCGGAGACCCAGTACTTC	CASSLGRGAETQYF
TRBV6-1	TRBJ2-1	TRBD2	NA	TGTGCCAGCAGTGAAGCGGGGACTAGCAGTAATGAGCAGTTCTTC	CASSEAGTSSNEQFF
TRBV6-6	TRBJ1-2	NA	few	TGTGCCAGCAGTTATGCCGACGACAGGCGCCTTATCTATGGCTACACCTTC	CASSYADDRRLIYGYTF
TRBV28	TRBJ1-5	TRBD1	NA	TGTGCCAGCAGTTCCTTCCGACAGGGAGGTGGACAGCCCCAGCCTTTT	CASSSFRQGGGQPQPF
TRBV6-1	TRBJ1-1	NA	NA	TGTGCCAGCAGCCCATACTCAAACACTGAAGCTTTCTTT	CASSPYSNTEAFF
TRBV5-6	TRBJ2-7	TRBD1	NA	TGTGCCAGCAGCTTAGGACAGGTAGAAACATGGGAGCAGTACTTC	CASSLGQVETWEQYF
TRBV4-3	TRBJ2-2	NA	NA	TGCGCCAGCAGCCGCGGACAAGCCACCGGGGCGCTGTTTTTT	CASSRGQATGALFF
TRBV12-3/TRBV12-4	TRBJ1-1	NA	many	TGTGCCAGCAGTTTACGAGAACAGGGCGGGAGAGCTTTCTTT	CASSLREQGGRAFF
TRBV7-4	TRBJ2-1	TRBD2	NA	TGTGCTAGCAGCTCGACTAGCGGGCTCAACAATGAGCAGTTCTTC	CASSSTSGLNNEQFF
TRBV11-2	TRBJ2-1	NA	few	TGTGCCAGCAGCTTGCCCTTACTAGGGAACAATGAGCAGTTCTTC	CASSLPLLGNNEQFF
TRBV6-8	TRBJ1-2	NA	NA	TGTGCCAGCAGCAAGAGGGGGTGGTCTGGCTACACCTTC	CASSKRGWSGYTF
TRBV27	TRBJ2-3	NA	NA	TGTGCCAGCAGTCAAGGACTGGACAGCATCTTAACAGATACGCAGTATTTT	CASSQGLDSILTDTQYF
TRBV7-8	TRBJ1-2	NA	NA	TGTGCCAGCAGCTTAGCGGCCAGTGGGGCGAGCTATGGCTACACCTTC	CASSLAASGASYGYTF
TRBV4-1	TRBJ1-2	TRBD1	many	TGCGCCAGCAGCGGGACAGGGATCGGTGGCTACACCTTC	CASSGTGIGGYTF
TRBV19	TRBJ2-3	TRBD1	once	TGTGCCAGTAGTACCAGGGACAGTACCACAGATACGCAGTATTTT	CASSTRDSTTDTQYF
TRBV28	TRBJ1-2	NA	NA	TGTGCCAGCAGTCACGACCTCAGGCGACGCGGCTACACCTTC	CASSHDLRRRGYTF
TRBV6-5	TRBJ1-4	NA	NA	TGTGCCAGCAGTTTCCAGTGGCCTAATGAAAAACTGTTTTTT	CASSFQWPNEKLFF
TRBV7-8	TRBJ2-1	TRBD2	many	TGTGCCAGCAGCTTAAGGACTAGCGGGAGGTACGATGAGCAGTTCTTC	CASSLRTSGRYDEQFF
TRBV28	TRBJ1-1	TRBD1	few	TGTGCCAGCAGTTTATGGGGTAGGGACAGGGGCGTTTATGCAGCTTTCTTT	CASSLWGRDRGVYAAFF
TRBV29-1	TRBJ2-5	NA	NA	TGCAGCGTTGAAGAGGCAGGGAACTCCCAAGAGACCCAGTACTTC	CSVEEAGNSQETQYF
TRBV2	TRBJ1-6	NA	NA	TGTGCCAGCATCGCAGGGGATTCTAATTCACCCCTCCACTTT	CASIAGDSNSPLHF
TRBV28	TRBJ1-4	TRBD1	NA	TGTGCCAGCAGTTCCGGACAGGGACTTGAAAAACTGTTTTTT	CASSSGQGLEKLFF
TRBV27	TRBJ2-5	TRBD2	few	TGTGCCAGCAGGGGAGCGGGAGTAAGAGAGACCCAGTACTTC	CASRGAGVRETQYF
TRBV5-5	TRBJ1-5	NA	few	TGTGCCAGCAGCTGGAGGGTCTCGAATAGCAATCAGCCCCAGCATTTT	CASSWRVSNSNQPQHF
TRBV2	TRBJ2-5	NA	few	TGTGCCAGCAGTGGGGAGCCCGCTCAGGGGACCCAGTACTTC	CASSGEPAQGTQYF
TRBV10-3	TRBJ2-5	TRBD1	NA	TGTGCCATCAGGGCAGGGGGCGTGGAGACCCAGTACTTC	CAIRAGGVETQYF
TRBV19	TRBJ1-2	NA	NA	TGTGCCAGTAGTATTAAAGGAAACTTCAGGTATAACTATGGCTACACCTTC	CASSIKGNFRYNYGYTF
TRBV2	TRBJ2-1	TRBD2	NA	TGTGCCAGCCTCGGGGAGGGTCGGGGCAATGAGCAGTTCTTC	CASLGEGRGNEQFF
TRBV28	TRBJ2-7	NA	few	TGTGCCAGCAGTAACCCGGACGGAGGATCAGCCTACGAGCAGTACTTC	CASSNPDGGSAYEQYF
TRBV7-3	TRBJ1-2	NA	few	TGTGCCAGCAGCTTATATGACGGGGGCGGCTACACCTTC	CASSLYDGGGYTF
TRBV19	TRBJ1-1	NA	NA	TGTGCCAGTGCGCGGGGTTTTATGACTGAAGCTTTCTTT	CASARGFMTEAFF
TRBV25-1	TRBJ2-7	TRBD1	NA	TGTGCCAGCAGTGTAACAGGGGGCATGTACGAGCAGTGCTTC	CASSVTGGMYEQCF
TRBV7-2	TRBJ2-3	TRBD1	NA	TGTGCCAGCAGTAGAACCCGTGGACAGGGGGCGATCTTGGCGCAGTATTTT	CASSRTRGQGAILAQYF
TRBV5-1	TRBJ1-2	TRBD1	NA	TGCGCCAGCAGCTTGGAAGGGGGCGACTATGGCTACACCTTC	CASSLEGGDYGYTF
TRBV7-2	TRBJ1-5	NA	NA	TGTACAAGCAGCTTAATGGGGGTGAATAGCAATCAGCCCCAGCCTTTT	CTSSLMGVNSNQPQPF
TRBV28	TRBJ2-2	TRBD2	few	TGTGCCAGCAATAGAAAGGCTAGCGGGAGGACCGGGGAGCTGTTTTTT	CASNRKASGRTGELFF
TRBV7-2	TRBJ1-2	TRBD1	NA	TGTGCCAGCACCAAGAACAGGGGAGACTATGGCTACACCTTC	CASTKNRGDYGYTF
TRBV28	TRBJ2-7	TRBD1	NA	TGTGCCAGCAGTTCAATTATACTGGGGACAGGGGACTACGATCAGTACTTC	CASSSIILGTGDYDQYF
TRBV2	TRBJ2-1	NA	NA	TGTGCCAGCCGGGTTGAGGCGGTTTATTGGGATGAGCAGTTCTTC	CASRVEAVYWDEQFF
TRBV7-2	TRBJ2-3	NA	many	TGTGCCAGCAGCCGGGATATAATCGCAGATACGCAGTATTTT	CASSRDIIADTQYF
TRBV29-1	TRBJ2-5	NA	NA	TGCAGCGTTGCCGGTAGTACCAAGACCCAGTACTTC	CSVAGSTKTQYF